A single sample is the source of the 27 T cell receptor beta chains below, sequenced in a study of shared clonotypes between healthy human individuals. Profiling relied on immunoSEQ multiplex PCR, and the TCRdb table lists in-frame clones only, not all of them. The sample has some 1,100,000 clones, around 78% seen once. The sample comprised memory CD4+ T cells from PBMCs. Subset here: CD45RA-negative fraction. These receptors were taken from a man between 18 and 29 years old in good health. Some clones in this sample may be carry-over from other donors' samples.

This clone was detected once. The V call is TRBV2, the J call TRBJ1-2; D gene uncertain. Trimming cost V 7 bases and J 4 bases, with 7 bases left between them. Germline V gene lookup returns CDR1 SNHLY and CDR2 FYNNEI. The CDR3 runs to 11 residues. CDR3 in amino acids: CASTLGYGYTF. DNA for the CDR3: TGTGCCAGCACGCTCGGCTATGGCTACACCTTC.

The gene calls are TRBV5-1 and TRBJ2-1; 7 positions match TRBD2. The germline CDR1 and CDR2 sequences are SGHRS and YFSETQ. V shed 2 bases, J shed 5 bases, and the junction held 10 bases outside the gene matches. This CDR3 has 16 residues. The chain's CDR3 is CASSFLASSGDNEQFF. CDR3 bases: TGCGCCAGCAGCTTCTTGGCGTCTAGCGGAGACAATGAGCAGTTCTTC. The entire variable domain, with the rest obtained from reference TRBV5-1 and TRBJ2-1, is as follows: KAGVTQTPRYLIKTRGQQVTLSCSPISGHRSVSWYQQTPGQGLQFLFEYFSETQRNKGNFPGRFSGRQFSNSRSEMNVSTLELGDSALYLCASSFLASSGDNEQFFGPGTRLTVL.

This clone was found once. The rearrangement links TRBV7-3 to TRBJ2-7; the match to TRBD1 covers 8 bases. V shed 2 bases and J 7 bases; nucleotides not matched to a gene: 10. This CDR3 spans 15 amino acids. Germline-derived CDR1 and CDR2 are SGHTA and FQGTGA. The CDR3 reads CASSLYAQGASEQYF. The DNA of the CDR3 is TGTGCCAGCAGCTTATATGCGCAGGGGGCGAGTGAGCAGTACTTC.

The genes are TRBV6-6 and TRBJ1-6, with D possibly being TRBD1 (6 bases). Trimming took off 5 bases at V and 4 bases at J, with 15 bases between the two ends. Germline CDR1 reads MNHNY; CDR2 reads SVGAGI (reference sequence). This CDR3 is 16 amino acids long. This CDR3 is CASSPKQGGYNSPLHF. CDR3 nucleotide sequence: TGTGCCAGCAGTCCAAAACAGGGCGGGTATAATTCACCCCTCCACTTT.

This clone was recorded many times. Distinct nucleotide sequences in the sample also encode this CDR3. CDR3 coding DNA: TGTGCCAGCAGTTTAAATATGAACACTGAAGCTTTCTTT. As protein: CASSLNMNTEAFF. This chain links TRBV27 with TRBJ1-1; D gene uncertain. Germline V gene data show CDR1 as MNHEY and CDR2 as SMNVEV (reference sequence). The CDR3 extends over 13 amino acids. With 2 bases removed from V and 0 bases from J, the gap between germline ends came to 4 bases.

This chain joins TRBV5-1 and TRBJ1-6, with a tentative D call TRBD1 (6 bases). The CDR3 extends over 13 amino acids. V gave up 4 bases and J gave up 6 bases, with 8 bases separating them. Looked up from germline, CDR1 is SGHRS and CDR2 is YFSETQ. The CDR3 loop reads CASSPDSNSPLHF. CDR3 bases: TGCGCCAGCAGCCCGGACAGTAATTCACCCCTCCACTTT. Supplemented by reference TRBV5-1 and TRBJ1-6, the full variable domain reads KAGVTQTPRYLIKTRGQQVTLSCSPISGHRSVSWYQQTPGQGLQFLFEYFSETQRNKGNFPGRFSGRQFSNSRSEMNVSTLELGDSALYLCASSPDSNSPLHFGNGTRLTVT.

The chain combines TRBV6-5 with TRBJ2-1, with D perhaps TRBD2 (6 bases). From germline, CDR1 is MNHEY and CDR2 SVGAGI. Trimming pared 7 bases from V and 2 bases from J, leaving 15 bases between. The CDR3 is 15 amino acids. This CDR3 is CASTGSSATYNEQFF. CDR3 in DNA: TGTGCCAGCACCGGGTCTAGCGCTACCTACAATGAGCAGTTCTTC.

This clone is a singleton in its sample. The chain carries TRBV27 and TRBJ2-3; the D gene is possibly TRBD1 (5 bases). Trimming pared 3 bases from V and 2 bases from J, leaving 12 bases between. This CDR3 contains 15 residues. Germline V gene lookup returns CDR1 MNHEY and CDR2 SMNVEV (reference sequence). CDR3 residues: CASSLLRGVTDTQYF. The CDR3 DNA sequence: TGTGCCAGCAGTTTGTTAAGGGGTGTCACAGATACGCAGTATTTT.

The chain couples TRBV7-2 to TRBJ1-1; D is unresolved. CDR1 and CDR2 from the germline V gene are SGHTA and FQGNSA. The V end was cut by 5 bases, the J end by 0 bases, with 7 bases between. This CDR3 is 13 amino acids long. Here the CDR3 DNA reads TGTGCCAGCAGCCCCCAGTTGAACACTGAAGCTTTCTTT. This codes for CASSPQLNTEAFF.

The rearrangement links TRBV28 to TRBJ2-3; 7 bases match TRBD1. This CDR3 spans 14 amino acids. Germline V lookup: CDR1 MDHEN, CDR2 SYDVKM. V was pared by 3 bases and J by 2 bases, with 2 bases of the junction left unmatched. The CDR3 DNA reads as TGTGCCAGCAGTTTCGACAGGGTCACAGATACGCAGTATTTT. This encodes CASSFDRVTDTQYF. Filled out from reference TRBV28 and TRBJ2-3, the complete variable domain reads DVKVTQSSRYLVKRTGEKVFLECVQDMDHENMFWYRQDPGLGLRLIYFSYDVKMKEKGDIPEGYSVSREKKERFSLILESASTNQTSMYLCASSFDRVTDTQYFGPGTRLTVL.

The chain combines TRBV10-3 with TRBJ2-7; 15 bases are a match to TRBD2. Per germline, CDR1 ENHRY and CDR2 SYGVKD. The V and J ends lost 6 bases and 1 base, in that order; junction bases with no gene match: 10. CDR3 length: 18 residues. The CDR3 here is CAIRRTSGRAWDSYEQYF. CDR3 in DNA: TGTGCCATCAGGAGGACTAGCGGGAGGGCCTGGGATTCCTACGAGCAGTACTTC.

The V gene is TRBV27, the J gene TRBJ1-4; D not certain. The CDR3 runs to 16 residues. V dropped 6 bases and J dropped 4 bases, with 18 bases sitting between them. CDR1 and CDR2 (germline): MNHEY, SMNVEV (reference sequence). The CDR3 coding sequence is TGTGCCAGCAGCGTGTTTCGTCCCGCCGTTAATGAAAAACTGTTTTTT. Residues: CASSVFRPAVNEKLFF. Full variable domain (outside the CDR3, taken from reference TRBV27 and TRBJ1-4): EAQVTQNPRYLITVTGKKLTVTCSQNMNHEYMSWYRQDPGLGLRQIYYSMNVEVTDKGDVPEGYKVSRKEKRNFPLILESPSPNQTSLYFCASSVFRPAVNEKLFFGSGTQLSVL.

This clone has only a few counts. The CDR3: CASSLVQGAGEQFF. The CDR3 DNA reads TGTGCCAGCAGCTTAGTACAGGGGGCGGGTGAGCAGTTCTTC. The chain recombines TRBV11-2 with TRBJ2-1; 9 bases line up with TRBD1. CDR1 is SGHAT and CDR2 is FQNNGV in the germline V gene. The V gene end was trimmed by 1 base and the J gene end by 9 bases; junction bases not matched to a gene: 4. This CDR3 is built from 14 residues. Using reference TRBV11-2 and TRBJ2-1 for the parts outside the CDR3, the full variable domain is EAGVAQSPRYKIIEKRQSVAFWCNPISGHATLYWYQQILGQGPKLLIQFQNNGVVDDSQLPKDRFSAERLKGVDSTLKIQPAKLEDSAVYLCASSLVQGAGEQFFGPGTRLTVL.

This rearrangement joins TRBV7-8 to TRBJ1-4; 9 bases line up with TRBD1. The CDR3 runs 16 residues. Germline V lookup: CDR1 SGHVS, CDR2 FQNEAQ. The J segment lost 8 bases and the V segment lost 1 base, leaving 8 bases of the junction unmatched. CDR3 protein: CASSLGDRDRREKLFF. CDR3 DNA: TGTGCCAGCAGCTTAGGGGACAGGGATCGGCGGGAAAAACTGTTTTTT.

The genes are TRBV11-3 and TRBJ2-3; tentative D call: TRBD2 (5 bases). This CDR3 has 15 residues. With 1 base removed from V and 0 bases from J, the gap between germline ends came to 8 bases. Germline CDR1 reads SGHNT; CDR2 reads YENEEA. CDR3: CASSLGGSSTDTQYF. The DNA for the CDR3 is TGTGCCAGCAGCTTAGGAGGGAGTAGCACAGATACGCAGTATTTT.

V usage is TRBV5-1 and J usage is TRBJ2-3, with 7 bases aligning to TRBD2. Trimming at V came to 6 bases and at J to 4 bases, leaving 8 bases not matched to a gene. The CDR3 runs 14 residues. Germline V gene lookup returns CDR1 SGHRS and CDR2 YFSETQ. Here the CDR3 reads CASNTGLAADTQYF. In DNA form, the CDR3 reads TGCGCCAGCAACACCGGGCTAGCGGCAGATACGCAGTATTTT.

The chain has TRBV4-3 and TRBJ2-3; TRBD1 agrees at 8 bases. Germline-derived CDR1 and CDR2 are LGHNA and YSLEER. Trimming cost V 4 bases and J 1 base; bases outside gene matches: 1. CDR3 length: 14 amino acids. CDR3 residues: CASSLGQGTDTQYF. In DNA, the CDR3 is TGCGCCAGCAGCCTGGGACAGGGCACAGATACGCAGTATTTT.

The rearrangement joins TRBV9 to TRBJ2-7; maybe TRBD1 (5 bases). In germline, CDR1 is SGDLS, CDR2 YYNGEE. V was trimmed by 3 bases and J by 2 bases, leaving 9 bases between them. The CDR3 is 13 amino acids. CDR3 loop: CASSGGPTYEQYF. CDR3 sequence (DNA): TGTGCCAGCAGCGGGGGCCCGACCTACGAGCAGTACTTC.

This chain connects TRBV27 to TRBJ2-1, with 9 bases identical to TRBD2. The CDR3 spans 16 residues. Losses at the gene ends were 2 bases for V and 3 bases for J; bases not matched to a gene: 5. Germline V CDR1 and CDR2: MNHEY, SMNVEV (reference sequence). CDR3 region: CASSLNPSGNYNEQFF. In nucleotides, the CDR3 is TGTGCCAGCAGTTTAAATCCTAGCGGGAACTACAATGAGCAGTTCTTC.

The chain joins TRBV27 to TRBJ1-2, with D unclear. Trimming pared 2 bases from V and 2 bases from J, leaving 6 bases between. The CDR3 sequence is 13 residues long. CDR1 is MNHEY and CDR2 is SMNVEV in the germline V gene (reference sequence). CDR3 nucleotides: TGTGCCAGCAGTTTAGGGAACAACTATGGCTACACCTTC. Translation gives CASSLGNNYGYTF.

CDR3 nucleotides: TGTGCCAGCAGTTTCCGGGACAGGGGTCGGTCTGAAGCTTTCTTT. It codes for CASSFRDRGRSEAFF. The chain combines TRBV27 with TRBJ1-1; 10 bases map to TRBD1. The CDR3 contains 15 residues. Germline-derived CDR1 and CDR2 are MNHEY and SMNVEV (reference sequence). V was clipped by 3 bases and J by 6 bases; unmatched bases: 7.

The rearrangement links TRBV11-3 to TRBJ2-2; TRBD1 aligns across 9 bases. The CDR3 length is 14 residues. The V gene end was trimmed by 5 bases and the J gene end by 4 bases; junction bases not matched to a gene: 2. Germline V gene sequence: CDR1 SGHNT, CDR2 YENEEA. CDR3 region: CASSRDRATGELFF. In nucleotides, the CDR3 is TGTGCCAGCAGCCGGGACAGGGCCACCGGGGAGCTGTTTTTT.

This chain joins TRBV5-6 and TRBJ2-7, with D uncertain. CDR3 length: 13 residues. From germline, CDR1 is SGHDT and CDR2 YYEEEE. The V and J ends lost 2 bases and 4 bases respectively, with 10 bases between them. CDR3 region: CASSFHPGYEQYF. CDR3 sequence (DNA): TGTGCCAGCAGCTTCCACCCTGGATACGAGCAGTACTTC.

The rearrangement joins TRBV28 to TRBJ2-7; the match to TRBD1 covers 8 bases. V shed 4 bases and J 2 bases; nucleotides not matched to a gene: 10. Germline CDR1 and CDR2: MDHEN and SYDVKM. The CDR3 has 16 amino acids. This CDR3 is CASSSPAGTGTYEQYF. The CDR3 coding sequence is TGTGCCAGCAGTTCCCCCGCGGGGACAGGTACCTACGAGCAGTACTTC. Combining the CDR3 with reference TRBV28 and TRBJ2-7 gives the whole variable domain DVKVTQSSRYLVKRTGEKVFLECVQDMDHENMFWYRQDPGLGLRLIYFSYDVKMKEKGDIPEGYSVSREKKERFSLILESASTNQTSMYLCASSSPAGTGTYEQYFGPGTRLTVT.

To note about this clone: Since the CDR3 does not end with the conserved phenylalanine or tryptophan, this likely comes from a read error. V and J are TRBV29-1 and TRBJ1-2; TRBD1 might be the D (6 bases). Deletions cut 4 bases from V and 8 bases from J, with 23 bases between. CDR3 size: 15 residues. Germline CDR1 SQVTM, CDR2 ANQGSEA. The CDR3 loop is CSVAYTSGWGQGYTL. In nucleotides, the CDR3 is TGCAGCGTTGCTTATACCTCGGGATGGGGGCAGGGCTACACCCTC.

This rearrangement joins TRBV7-3 to TRBJ1-2; the match to TRBD1 covers 10 bases. The CDR3 sequence is 13 residues long. Germline CDR1 and CDR2: SGHTA and FQGTGA. V shed 5 bases and J 8 bases; nucleotides not matched to a gene: 5. The CDR3 is CASSDRGRTGYTF. CDR3 DNA: TGTGCCAGCAGCGACAGGGGGCGTACCGGCTACACCTTC.

The rearrangement uses TRBV9 and TRBJ2-3; 9 bases match TRBD2. The CDR3 runs 15 residues. Germline V gives CDR1 SGDLS, CDR2 YYNGEE. V shed 4 bases and J 5 bases; nucleotides not matched to a gene: 8. The CDR3 bases are TGTGCCAGCAGCCCATCGGCGGGAGGGTTAGATACGCAGTATTTT. It yields the protein CASSPSAGGLDTQYF. Supplemented by reference TRBV9 and TRBJ2-3, the full variable domain reads DSGVTQTPKHLITATGQRVTLRCSPRSGDLSVYWYQQSLDQGLQFLIQYYNGEERAKGNILERFSAQQFPDLHSELNLSSLELGDSALYFCASSPSAGGLDTQYFGPGTRLTVL.